The sequence of this T cell receptor (beta chain) was determined in a study of Graves' ophthalmopathy and Graves' hyperthyroidism. The germline V gene encodes CDR1 MNHEY and CDR2 SVGAGI. Trimming left V 4 bases short and J 3 bases short, with 15 bases between. The CDR3 has 16 amino acids. Comment on this clonotype: A much bigger clone sits one base away, suggesting this may be a read error.

The sequenced template was RNA, covering the TCR beta CDR3 region. An initial RT-PCR round employing HTBI primers preceded a second-round multiplex PCR. MiXCR, applied by TCRdb to the multiplex PCR reads, yields one record per CDR3 protein. Here the sample spans about 500,000 distinct CDR3 sequences, about 40% being singletons. Sequenced: peripheral blood or thyroid tissue (not recorded which). V is TRBV6-5 and J is TRBJ1-4; D ambiguous. This receptor was taken from an adult man with Graves' hyperthyroidism. CDR3 residues: CASSLVQTAANEKLFF. The CDR3 DNA reads TGTGCCAGCAGTTTAGTGCAGACTGCAGCTAATGAAAAACTGTTTTTT.